The 6 T cell receptor beta chains below all came from one sample that was sequenced in a study of cytomegalovirus exposure and HLA in healthy donors. In the PCR, 60 Vbeta and 13 Jbeta primers were used. Produced via immunoSEQ multiplex PCR; TCRdb's table is partial and in-frame only. The sample has about 190,000 clones, roughly 80% seen once. The sample comprised PBMCs. The source is a woman in her late teens or twenties in good health and CMV-seronegative.

The chain uses TRBV28 and TRBJ2-7; the D gene is possibly TRBD2 (7 bases). This CDR3 has 16 residues. The germline CDR1 and CDR2 sequences are MDHEN and SYDVKM. V dropped 5 bases and J dropped 5 bases, with 22 bases sitting between them. The CDR3 here is CASSEWGGQRQNEQYF. CDR3 sequence (DNA): TGTGCCAGCAGTGAATGGGGGGGACAACGACAAAACGAGCAGTACTTC.

This clone showed up just a few times. This chain joins TRBV9 and TRBJ1-2, with D possibly matching TRBD1 (6 bases). Germline values: CDR1 SGDLS, CDR2 YYNGEE. CDR3 length: 15 residues. V was cut by 3 bases and J by 4 bases, with 16 bases left in between. The CDR3 sequence is CASSDGGAVGYGYTF. The CDR3 region has the DNA TGTGCCAGCAGCGACGGGGGGGCTGTGGGCTATGGCTACACCTTC.

The rearrangement uses TRBV11-3 and TRBJ2-1; TRBD2 matches at 8 bases. Germline values: CDR1 SGHNT, CDR2 YENEEA. The CDR3 is made up of 14 amino acids. The trim removed 7 bases at V and 12 bases at J, leaving 14 bases unmatched. This CDR3 reads CASTLRAGGRGQFF. The CDR3 DNA follows: TGTGCCAGCACACTGAGGGCGGGAGGTCGCGGGCAGTTCTTC.

This chain joins TRBV28 and TRBJ1-1; D may be TRBD1 (6 bases). This CDR3 comprises 12 residues. V lost 2 bases, J lost 10 bases, and 11 bases lay in between. Germline V gene lookup returns CDR1 MDHEN and CDR2 SYDVKM. The CDR3 region is CASSLQGSGAFF. The CDR3, as DNA: TGTGCCAGCAGTTTACAGGGGAGTGGAGCTTTCTTT.

The CDR3 bases are TGTGCCAGCAGCTTGGCCCACGCGTTCCAAGAGACCCAGTACTTC. It is translated as CASSLAHAFQETQYF. The chain joins TRBV5-6 to TRBJ2-5; no reliable D call. V shed 0 bases and J shed 1 base, with 10 bases lying between them. CDR3 length: 15 amino acids. Germline V gene data show CDR1 as SGHDT and CDR2 as YYEEEE.

This clone was detected a few times. The rearrangement joins TRBV4-1 to TRBJ2-3; tentatively, D is TRBD1 (5 bases). Germline V CDR1 and CDR2: MGHRA, YSYEKL. V was trimmed by 2 bases and J by 3 bases, leaving 9 bases between them. The CDR3 covers 14 residues. In DNA, the CDR3 is TGCGCCAGCAGCCAATTCCGACAGACAGATACGCAGTATTTT. The encoded protein is CASSQFRQTDTQYF.